This T cell receptor beta chain stems from a study of blood T cell repertoires in COVID-19. Study summary: Acute and convalescent COVID-19 samples came from the United States, Italy and Spain. The cDNA or gDNA used as material had been derived from T cells, B-cell-depleted T cells, or PBMCs.

The CDR3 extends over 14 amino acids. Trimming took off 5 bases at V and 4 bases at J, with 12 bases between the two ends. In germline, CDR1 is MDHEN, CDR2 SYDVKM. Those who participated ranged in age from roughly 18 to 90 years and resided in about 24 US areas. In the authors' methods: Amplified reference gene primers provided the basis for estimating nucleated cell counts. Sequencing used immunoSEQ multiplex PCR; TCRdb keeps in-frame clones, though not all of them. The V and J calls and clone size are taken from that table; D and trimming were inferred from the DNA. The sample has about 240,000 clones, 83% seen once; the top ten hold less than 4%.

This TCR derives from a woman aged 40 to 50 who had been exposed to COVID-19. This chain connects TRBV28 to TRBJ1-5; D is undetermined. Sequenced: PBMCs or T cells enriched from blood (not recorded which). The CDR3 DNA follows: TGTGCCAGCAGTCCATCCTCGGGGAATCAGCCCCAGCATTTT. This encodes CASSPSSGNQPQHF.